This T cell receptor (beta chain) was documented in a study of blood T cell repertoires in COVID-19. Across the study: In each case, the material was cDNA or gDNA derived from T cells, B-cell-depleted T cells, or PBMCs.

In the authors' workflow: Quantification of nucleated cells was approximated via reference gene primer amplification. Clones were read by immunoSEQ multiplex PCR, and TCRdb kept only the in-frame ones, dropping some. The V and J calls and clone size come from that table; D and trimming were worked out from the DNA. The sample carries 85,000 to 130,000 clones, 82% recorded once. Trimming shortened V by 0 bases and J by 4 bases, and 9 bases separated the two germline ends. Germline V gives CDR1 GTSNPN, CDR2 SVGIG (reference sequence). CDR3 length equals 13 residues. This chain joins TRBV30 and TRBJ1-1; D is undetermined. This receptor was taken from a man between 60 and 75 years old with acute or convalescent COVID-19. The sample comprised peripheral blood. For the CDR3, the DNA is TGTGCCTGGAGTGTACTCAGGCTCACTGAAGCTTTCTTT. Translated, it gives CAWSVLRLTEAFF.